The 5 T cell receptor beta chains reported below all come from one sample, sequenced in a study of vaccination effects on CD4 cells after COVID-19. Their antigen targets remain unknown. The method was immunoSEQ multiplex PCR; TCRdb's version includes in-frame clones alone and lacks a portion of them. The sample consists of tens of thousands of clones, 78% of them appearing once. ViraFEST used viral peptide pools to expand antigen-specific CD4+ T cells before sequencing. Following culture for about 11 days, CD4+ T cells were isolated. None of these healthy vaccinees had been infected with SARS-CoV-2 before vaccination. The specimen comprised CD4+ T cells from PBMCs cultured with SARS-CoV-2 spike peptides, sampled before COVID-19 vaccination. These receptor sequences come from a human donor who received a COVID-19 vaccine.

This clone was picked up a small number of times. CDR3 sequence (DNA): TGTGCCAGCAGTTTTGGGAACACTGAAGCTTTCTTT. Protein: CASSFGNTEAFF. The genes are TRBV12-3 or TRBV12-4 and TRBJ1-1, with D uncertain. The CDR3 contains 12 residues. Trimming left V 3 bases short and J 1 base short, with 3 bases between.

The rearrangement uses TRBV7-9 and TRBJ1-2, with a possible D match to TRBD1 (5 bases). V was clipped by 3 bases and J by 5 bases, with 13 bases between them. The germline V gene has CDR1 SEHNR and CDR2 FQNEAQ (reference sequence). The CDR3 extends over 14 amino acids. CDR3 bases: TGTGCCAGCAGCTTTTTGTTCGAGGGGTATGGCTACACCTTC. Residues: CASSFLFEGYGYTF.

CDR3 DNA: TGCGCCAGCAGCCCCGGCGCCTGGGGGTCCTACGAGCAGTACGTC. Amino acids: CASSPGAWGSYEQYV. V usage is TRBV5-1 and J usage is TRBJ2-7, with D perhaps being TRBD1 or TRBD2 (5 bases each). The ends were cut back, 4 bases at V and 1 base at J, with 15 bases in the middle. This CDR3 region has 15 residues. The V gene's germline CDR1 is SGHRS and CDR2 YFSETQ.

The chain uses TRBV6-5 and TRBJ1-4; TRBD1 is a possible D gene (5 bases). The CDR3 covers 12 residues. Trimming shortened V by 6 bases and J by 3 bases, and 5 bases separated the two germline ends. Germline lookup yields CDR1 MNHEY and CDR2 SVGAGI. CDR3 protein: CASRGANEKLFF. The CDR3, as DNA: TGTGCCAGCAGGGGGGCTAATGAAAAACTGTTTTTT.

This chain uses TRBV7-8 with TRBJ1-6, with 10 positions matching TRBD1. The germline CDR1 and CDR2 sequences are SGHVS and FQNEAQ. Trimming cost V 7 bases and J 10 bases; bases outside gene matches: 10. This CDR3 comprises 15 residues. This CDR3 reads CASTDYGTGESPLHF. CDR3 nucleotides: TGTGCCAGCACCGATTACGGGACAGGGGAATCACCCCTCCACTTT.